The 15 T cell receptor beta chains below come from one sample, sequenced in a study of blood T cell repertoires in COVID-19. Here immunoSEQ multiplex PCR was the method, and the copy in TCRdb shows in-frame clones only, minus some. Among some 90,000 clones listed, 86% were seen once. The sequenced material came from peripheral blood. These TCRs come from a man at least 80 years old with active or convalescent COVID-19.

The chain links TRBV30 to TRBJ1-1, with D unresolved. The CDR3 loop spans 13 amino acids. CDR1 and CDR2 (germline): GTSNPN, SVGIG (reference sequence). The germline V and J ends were trimmed by 3 bases and 0 bases, with 8 bases remaining between them. This chain's CDR3 is CAWRKQLNTEAFF. The CDR3 DNA sequence: TGTGCCTGGAGAAAACAACTGAACACTGAAGCTTTCTTT.

The chain couples TRBV7-2 to TRBJ2-7, with D maybe TRBD2 (6 bases). The CDR3 extends over 14 amino acids. Trimming took off 5 bases at V and 6 bases at J, with 17 bases between the two ends. Germline CDR1 is SGHTA and CDR2 is FQGNSA. CDR3: CASSAGGSVREQYF. Written as DNA, the CDR3 is TGTGCCAGCAGCGCCGGAGGGAGCGTCCGCGAGCAGTACTTC.

J is TRBJ1-1 and V is TRBV11-2; maybe TRBD1 (6 bases). This CDR3 has 15 residues. Trimming stripped 1 base from V and 10 bases from J, with 19 bases between. Germline V gene sequence: CDR1 SGHAT, CDR2 FQNNGV. For the CDR3, the DNA is TGTGCCAGCAGCTTAGTTGGCCCGGGGGGGGCTGGAGCTTTCTTT. It is translated as CASSLVGPGGAGAFF. Combining the CDR3 with reference TRBV11-2 and TRBJ1-1 gives the whole variable domain EAGVAQSPRYKIIEKRQSVAFWCNPISGHATLYWYQQILGQGPKLLIQFQNNGVVDDSQLPKDRFSAERLKGVDSTLKIQPAKLEDSAVYLCASSLVGPGGAGAFFGQGTRLTVV.

V gene TRBV12-5 combines with J gene TRBJ2-7; 11 positions match TRBD1. Per the germline V gene, CDR1 is LGHNT and CDR2 is FRNRAP. This CDR3 has 15 amino acids. J was trimmed by 3 bases and V by 4 bases; bases with no gene match: 5. The CDR3 loop reads CASGSDRGLIYEQYF. In DNA, the CDR3 is TGTGCTAGTGGTTCGGACAGGGGGCTGATCTACGAGCAGTACTTC.

This chain links TRBV6-2 or TRBV6-3 with TRBJ2-1; TRBD2 matches at 8 bases. Germline V CDR1 and CDR2: MNHEY, SVGEGT. CDR3 length: 17 amino acids. The junction had 21 bases not matched to a gene; V was cut back by 4 bases and J by 13 bases. The CDR3 nucleotides read TGTGCCAGCAGTTCAATACCGGGACTAGTCTTCCTTAACCGCCAGTTCTTC. Translating it yields CASSSIPGLVFLNRQFF.

This clone has more than one count but fewer than ten. J is TRBJ1-6 and V is TRBV19, with a weak D call TRBD1 (6 bases). V shed 3 bases and J shed 10 bases, with 13 bases lying between them. The CDR3 is 14 amino acids. Per the germline V gene, CDR1 is LNHDA and CDR2 is SQIVND (reference sequence). The CDR3 DNA reads TGTGCCAGTAGTATGCGGGCAGGGGAGTCACCCCTCCACTTT. Translating it yields CASSMRAGESPLHF.

This clone was picked up a small number of times. The genes are TRBV7-8 and TRBJ2-7; TRBD1 matches 7 bases. With 4 bases clipped from V and 4 bases from J, the junction kept 10 bases outside the gene matches. This CDR3 comprises 15 residues. Germline V gives CDR1 SGHVS, CDR2 FQNEAQ. The CDR3 DNA is TGTGCCAGCAGCTCTCGGACAGGCCTAGGTTACGAGCAGTACTTC. Protein sequence: CASSSRTGLGYEQYF.

The chain is built from TRBV4-1 and TRBJ2-7, with 7 bases lining up with TRBD2. The V segment lost 0 bases and the J segment 5 bases; nucleotides outside the gene matches: 10. CDR1 is MGHRA and CDR2 is YSYEKL in the germline V gene. The CDR3 is 16 residues long. This chain's CDR3 is CASSQDSGGRVDEQYF. The DNA of the CDR3 is TGCGCCAGCAGCCAAGATTCGGGCGGGAGAGTCGACGAGCAGTACTTC.

The chain has TRBV20-1 and TRBJ2-7, with a tentative D call TRBD2 (6 bases). V was clipped by 3 bases and J by 3 bases, with 21 bases between them. Germline values: CDR1 DFQATT, CDR2 SNEGSKA (reference sequence). The CDR3 is made up of 16 amino acids. The CDR3: CSASPRWREGVYEQYF. DNA for the CDR3: TGCAGTGCTAGTCCCAGGTGGCGGGAAGGTGTCTACGAGCAGTACTTC.

The chain has TRBV29-1 and TRBJ2-3, with 7 bases that match TRBD2. V lost 6 bases, J lost 2 bases, and 8 bases stayed unmatched. CDR3 length: 14 residues. CDR1 SQVTM and CDR2 ANQGSEA come from the germline V gene. The CDR3 coding sequence is TGCAGCGTCAAAGCCGGGACTACCACAGATACGCAGTATTTT. Translating it yields CSVKAGTTTDTQYF.

This clone was observed a few times. CDR3 region: CAWSVTVNSPLHF. As DNA, the CDR3 is TGTGCCTGGAGTGTGACAGTAAATTCACCCCTCCACTTT. V usage is TRBV30 and J usage is TRBJ1-6; TRBD1 might be the D (5 bases). CDR3 length: 13 amino acids. V was shortened by 0 bases and J by 7 bases, with 7 bases between the two germline ends. Germline assignment: CDR1 GTSNPN and CDR2 SVGIG (reference sequence).

The chain employs TRBV9 and TRBJ1-2; 10 positions agree with TRBD1. This CDR3 has 15 amino acids. J was trimmed by 4 bases and V by 3 bases; bases with no gene match: 6. In germline, CDR1 is SGDLS, CDR2 YYNGEE. CDR3 sequence: CASSGGDRGLYGYTF. DNA of the CDR3: TGTGCCAGCAGCGGAGGGGACAGGGGCCTCTATGGCTACACCTTC.

The J gene is TRBJ1-1, the V gene TRBV27; no reliable D call. Trimming took off 7 bases at V and 5 bases at J, with 17 bases between the two ends. Looked up from germline, CDR1 is MNHEY and CDR2 is SMNVEV (reference sequence). The CDR3 has 14 amino acids. The CDR3 is CASNKEGGRTEAFF. CDR3 DNA: TGTGCCAGCAATAAGGAGGGCGGGCGGACTGAAGCTTTCTTT.

The chain links TRBV27 to TRBJ2-1, with 11 nucleotides matching TRBD2. CDR3 length: 15 residues. From germline, CDR1 is MNHEY and CDR2 SMNVEV (reference sequence). With 5 bases clipped from V and 6 bases from J, the junction kept 6 bases outside the gene matches. CDR3 in amino acids: CASSPLAGVRNEQFF. Written as DNA, the CDR3 is TGTGCCAGCAGTCCACTAGCGGGAGTTCGCAATGAGCAGTTCTTC.

V is TRBV19 and J is TRBJ2-7, with 8 bases aligning to TRBD1. Germline CDR1 LNHDA, CDR2 SQIVND (reference sequence). This CDR3 region has 14 residues. After removal of 3 bases from V and 6 bases from J, the junction contained 7 bases not matched to a gene. The CDR3 DNA follows: TGTGCCAGTAGTATCGGGGCAGGGGGCCTCGAGCAGTACTTC. As protein: CASSIGAGGLEQYF.